Listed below are T cell receptor beta chains from one sample, sequenced in a study of graft-versus-host responses after intestinal transplantation. No antigen is known for these receptors. Repertoires were generated with immunoSEQ multiplex PCR, while TCRdb's copy carries only in-frame clones and drops some. Of 75,000 to 100,000 clones in the sample, 92% were seen once. The sequencing used unstimulated CD4+ T cells sorted from spleen or lymph node cells, collected before intestinal transplant. These receptors were taken from a human donor who received an intestinal transplant. CDR3s leave out the opening cysteine and the closing phenylalanine or tryptophan. A D gene is named only where the DNA matches it firmly.

V gene	D gene	J gene	CDR3 protein
TRBV27	NA	TRBJ1-2	ASSATVFYGYT
TRBV6-5	NA	TRBJ1-6	ASSYGARNSPLH
TRBV10-3	NA	TRBJ2-5	AISESITGVETQY
TRBV5-6	TRBD2	TRBJ2-3	ASSSRTSGTITDTQY
TRBV4-2	NA	TRBJ2-7	ASSQAREQY
TRBV2	NA	TRBJ1-1	ASSEEGAYTEAF
TRBV7-2	TRBD2	NA	ASSLRYEGLAPYEQY
TRBV6-1	TRBD2	TRBJ2-2	ASSDWLAGGTGELF
TRBV6-5	NA	TRBJ1-2	ASSEQRNYGYT
TRBV27	NA	TRBJ2-7	ASSLPRGEQY
TRBV18	TRBD2	TRBJ2-5	ASSGTSGQETQY
TRBV25-1	TRBD2	TRBJ2-1	ASSERPGTSGHNEQF
TRBV28	NA	TRBJ1-3	ATSDSSGNTIY
TRBV19	NA	TRBJ2-1	ASSIVGGELPQF
TRBV27	NA	TRBJ2-3	ASSPRIETDTQY
TRBV4-2	TRBD2	TRBJ2-5	ASSLRLAEETQY
TRBV18	TRBD1	TRBJ2-7	ASSRRDSRYEQY
TRBV5-1	TRBD1	TRBJ2-6	ASSMTGGSGANVLT
TRBV2	TRBD2	TRBJ2-3	ASSRLAGGLGTDTQY
TRBV18	NA	TRBJ2-7	ASSPPPGLYEQY
TRBV30	TRBD2	TRBJ2-7	ASFTSGSPYEQY
TRBV5-8	NA	TRBJ2-6	ASSLVWTVPSGANVLT
TRBV5-1	TRBD2	TRBJ2-1	ASSPGTSGSNEQF
TRBV30	TRBD2	TRBJ2-7	AWGIGTSGSYEQY
TRBV5-5	TRBD1	TRBJ1-2	ASSVEGQTNYGYT
TRBV27	TRBD1	TRBJ1-1	ASSLPGVPGGTEAF
TRBV6-1	TRBD2	TRBJ2-5	ASSGLAGEGTQY
TRBV10-1	NA	TRBJ2-2	ASRRLQTNTGELF
TRBV7-8	TRBD1	TRBJ2-7	ASSLAVRTGSYEQY
TRBV21-1	NA	TRBJ2-3	ASSNRGTDTQY
TRBV4-3	NA	TRBJ2-1	ASSQGEEIGSYNEQF
TRBV29-1	TRBD1	NA	SVGQGRHEQY
TRBV6-5	NA	TRBJ1-2	ASSYEALGYGYT
TRBV19	TRBD1	TRBJ1-1	ASSIGTGNTEAF
TRBV28	TRBD2	TRBJ2-1	ASSPGTSGSRYNEQF